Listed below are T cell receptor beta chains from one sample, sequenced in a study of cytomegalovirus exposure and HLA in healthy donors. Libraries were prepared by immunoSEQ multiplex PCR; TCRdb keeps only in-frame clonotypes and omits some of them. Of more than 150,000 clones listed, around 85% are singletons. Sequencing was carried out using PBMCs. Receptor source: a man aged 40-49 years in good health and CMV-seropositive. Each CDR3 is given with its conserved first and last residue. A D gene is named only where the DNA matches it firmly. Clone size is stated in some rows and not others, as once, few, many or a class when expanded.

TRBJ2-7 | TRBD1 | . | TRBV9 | CASSVGLAGGYEQYF | TGTGCCAGCAGCGTAGGTTTAGCAGGGGGCTACGAGCAGTACTTC
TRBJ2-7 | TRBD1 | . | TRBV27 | CASSRKGSPGQGAYEQYF | TGTGCCAGCAGCCGAAAGGGGTCTCCGGGACAGGGGGCCTACGAGCAGTACTTC
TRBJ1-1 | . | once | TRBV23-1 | CASVSRGENTEAFF | TGCGCCAGTGTATCTCGGGGGGAAAACACTGAAGCTTTCTTT
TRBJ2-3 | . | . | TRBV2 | CASSEPAGTTDTQYF | TGTGCCAGCAGTGAGCCAGCGGGGACAACAGATACGCAGTATTTT
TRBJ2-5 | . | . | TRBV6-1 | CASGPGVGETQYF | TGTGCCAGCGGGCCCGGTGTGGGCGAGACCCAGTACTTC
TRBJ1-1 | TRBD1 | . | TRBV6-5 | CASSAQGAEAFF | TGTGCCAGCAGTGCCCAGGGGGCTGAAGCTTTCTTT
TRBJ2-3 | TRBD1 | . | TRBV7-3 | CASSLSLGTGTDTQYF | TGTGCCAGCAGTTTGAGCCTGGGGACAGGGACAGATACGCAGTATTTT
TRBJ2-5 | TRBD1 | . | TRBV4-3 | CASSHNAQGDPPGKQYF | TGCGCCAGCAGCCATAATGCGCAGGGGGACCCACCTGGTAAGCAGTACTTC
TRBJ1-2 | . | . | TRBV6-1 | CASRQGSMRNYGYTF | TGTGCCAGCAGACAAGGGAGTATGCGGAACTATGGCTACACCTTC
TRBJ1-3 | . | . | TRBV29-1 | CSGSGAGNTIYF | TGCAGCGGGTCAGGCGCTGGAAACACCATATATTTT
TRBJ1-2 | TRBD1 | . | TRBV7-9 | CSSSGGQGADGYTF | TGTTCCAGCAGCGGCGGACAGGGGGCAGACGGCTACACCTTC
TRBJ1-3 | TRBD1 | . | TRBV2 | CASSAQTGAGNTIYF | TGTGCCAGCAGCGCCCAGACAGGGGCTGGAAACACCATATATTTT
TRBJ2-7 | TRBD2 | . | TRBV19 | CASRLAGAAYEQYF | TGTGCCAGCAGACTAGCGGGGGCAGCCTACGAGCAGTACTTC
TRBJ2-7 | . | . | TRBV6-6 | CASKQGSYEQYF | TGTGCCAGCAAACAGGGATCCTACGAGCAGTACTTC
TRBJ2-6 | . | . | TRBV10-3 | CAISESAGISGANVLTF | TGTGCCATCAGTGAGTCCGCGGGGATCTCCGGGGCCAACGTCCTGACTTTC
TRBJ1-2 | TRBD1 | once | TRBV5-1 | CASSVLQGIGTNYGYTF | TGCGCCAGCAGCGTCCTACAGGGGATCGGGACTAACTATGGCTACACCTTC
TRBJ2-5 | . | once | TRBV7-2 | CASSQSPPETQYF | TGTGCCAGCAGCCAAAGCCCCCCAGAGACCCAGTACTTC
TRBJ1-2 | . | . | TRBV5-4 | CASSLRRGAWANYGYTF | TGTGCCAGCAGCTTGCGGCGGGGCGCTTGGGCTAACTATGGCTACACCTTC